This TCR beta chain comes out of a study of cytomegalovirus exposure and HLA in healthy donors. It was with 60 Vbeta and 13 Jbeta primers that the PCR ran. Using immunoSEQ multiplex PCR, the repertoire was profiled, and TCRdb retains in-frame clones only, with some absent. Of around 260,000 clones listed, about four fifths are singletons. The TCR originated in a girl between 2 and 10 years old in good health and CMV-seronegative. Specimen: PBMCs.

CDR3 nucleotide sequence: TGTGCCAGCAGCTTAGGGGACAGGGCTCCCGAGCAGTACTTC. It encodes CASSLGDRAPEQYF. The rearrangement links TRBV7-2 to TRBJ2-7, with 9 bases identical to TRBD1. Trimming took 1 base from V and 6 from J; bases not matched to a gene: 4. The CDR3 length is 14 residues. Germline V gene sequence: CDR1 SGHTA, CDR2 FQGNSA.